These 9 T cell receptor beta chains came from one sample sequenced in a study of blood T cell repertoires in COVID-19. Method: immunoSEQ multiplex PCR; TCRdb's copy keeps in-frame clones and lacks some. The sample consists of more than 300,000 clones, about nine tenths of them appearing once. Material: PBMCs or T cells enriched from blood (not recorded which). All receptors derive from a woman aged 25 to 39 who had recovered from COVID-19.

This clone was found a few times. The chain employs TRBV7-9 and TRBJ2-2; maybe TRBD2 (6 bases). This CDR3 has 17 residues. Germline V CDR1 and CDR2: SEHNR, FQNEAQ (reference sequence). The V gene lost 6 bases and the J gene lost 2 bases, with 19 bases spanning the gap. CDR3 DNA sequence: TGTGCCAGCAGATCTAGACTGGGTAGCGGAAACACCGGGGAGCTGTTTTTT. Translated: CASRSRLGSGNTGELFF.

Note on this clone: One junction end does not reproduce the germline sequence, and a read error may be involved. The rearrangement uses TRBV6-1 and TRBJ1-2; D gene unclear. CDR1 is MNHNS and CDR2 is SASEGT in the germline V gene. The CDR3 spans 13 residues. The CDR3 bases are TGTGCCAGCAGCGAAGTTCTTAACTATGGCTACACCTTC. It codes for CASSEVLNYGYTF.

This clone is a singleton in its sample. The V and J genes are TRBV7-2 and TRBJ2-3, with D hard to call. The germline gives CDR1 SGHTA, CDR2 FQGNSA. The V end was cut by 2 bases, the J end by 7 bases, with 4 bases between. The CDR3 has 11 residues. In nucleotides, the CDR3 is TGTGCCAGCAGCTTACAGAATACGCAGTATTTT. Translation gives CASSLQNTQYF.

The chain is built from TRBV3-1 (or the pseudogene TRBV3-2) and TRBJ2-1, with TRBD1 identical over 8 bases. The CDR3 runs 16 residues. V was pared by 6 bases and J by 4 bases, with 11 bases of the junction left unmatched. Germline values: CDR1 LGHDT, CDR2 YNNKEL (reference sequence). The CDR3 loop is CASSPSDRGPYNEQFF. DNA of the CDR3: TGTGCCAGCAGTCCAAGCGACAGGGGACCGTACAATGAGCAGTTCTTC.

This rearrangement joins TRBV28 to TRBJ2-1; 10 bases are a match to TRBD2. The CDR3 covers 16 residues. V trimming: 10 bases; J trimming: 4 bases; junction bases outside the gene matches: 13. Germline loops: CDR1 MDHEN, CDR2 SYDVKM. The DNA for the CDR3 is TGTGCCACCCACCCCGAACTAGCGGGAATATACAATGAGCAGTTCTTC. It encodes CATHPELAGIYNEQFF. The full variable domain, in which reference TRBV28 and TRBJ2-1 provide the parts outside the CDR3, is DVKVTQSSRYLVKRTGEKVFLECVQDMDHENMFWYRQDPGLGLRLIYFSYDVKMKEKGDIPEGYSVSREKKERFSLILESASTNQTSMYLCATHPELAGIYNEQFFGPGTRLTVL.

The rearrangement joins TRBV5-1 to TRBJ2-7; tentative D call: TRBD2 (6 bases). CDR3 size: 15 residues. Germline V gene data show CDR1 as SGHRS and CDR2 as YFSETQ. Trimming cost V 4 bases and J 3 bases, with 17 bases left between them. The CDR3 reads CASSPDGRPFYEQYF. The DNA for the CDR3 is TGCGCCAGCAGCCCCGACGGGAGACCGTTCTACGAGCAGTACTTC.

This chain joins TRBV6-1 and TRBJ2-1, with D possibly TRBD1 on 6 matching bases. Germline CDR1 MNHNS, CDR2 SASEGT. CDR3 length equals 11 residues. V gave up 9 bases and J gave up 7 bases, with 10 bases separating them. This CDR3 is CASTGTNEQFF. The CDR3 region has the DNA TGTGCCAGTACAGGGACAAATGAGCAGTTCTTC.

The chain uses TRBV24-1 and TRBJ1-5; D is perhaps TRBD1 (6 bases). Germline values: CDR1 KGHDR, CDR2 SFDVKD. Trimming stripped 2 bases from V and 5 bases from J, with 12 bases between. The length of the CDR3 is 15 residues. CDR3: CATSDSQGEDQPQHF. The CDR3 nucleotides read TGTGCCACCAGTGATTCACAGGGAGAGGATCAGCCCCAGCATTTT.

This clone was detected only a few times. The chain carries TRBV9 and TRBJ2-6, with a weak D call TRBD2 (8 bases). Germline V CDR1 and CDR2: SGDLS, YYNGEE. V was cut by 4 bases and J by 2 bases, with 19 bases left in between. CDR3 length equals 18 residues. The CDR3, as DNA: TGTGCCAGCAGCCTCACCCCGGGGGGGACAGCTGGGGCCAACGTCCTGACTTTC. This translates into CASSLTPGGTAGANVLTF.